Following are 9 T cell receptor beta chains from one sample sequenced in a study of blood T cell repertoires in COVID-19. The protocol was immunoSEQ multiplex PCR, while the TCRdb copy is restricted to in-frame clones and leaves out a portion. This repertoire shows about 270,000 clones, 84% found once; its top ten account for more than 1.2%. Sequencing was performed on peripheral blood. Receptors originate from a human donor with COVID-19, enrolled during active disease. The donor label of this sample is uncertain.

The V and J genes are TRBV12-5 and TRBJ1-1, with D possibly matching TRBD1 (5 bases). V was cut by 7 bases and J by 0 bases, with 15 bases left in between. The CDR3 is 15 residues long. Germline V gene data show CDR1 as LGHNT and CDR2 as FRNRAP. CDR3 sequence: CASVPLGGMNTEAFF. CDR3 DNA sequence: TGTGCTAGTGTCCCTCTCGGGGGGATGAACACTGAAGCTTTCTTT.

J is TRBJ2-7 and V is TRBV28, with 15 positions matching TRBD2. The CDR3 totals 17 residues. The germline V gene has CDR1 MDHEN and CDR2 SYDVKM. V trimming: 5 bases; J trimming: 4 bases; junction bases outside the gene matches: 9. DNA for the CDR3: TGTGCCAGCAGTCTAGGACTAGCGGGAGGGGGAACTTACGAGCAGTACTTC. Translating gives CASSLGLAGGGTYEQYF.

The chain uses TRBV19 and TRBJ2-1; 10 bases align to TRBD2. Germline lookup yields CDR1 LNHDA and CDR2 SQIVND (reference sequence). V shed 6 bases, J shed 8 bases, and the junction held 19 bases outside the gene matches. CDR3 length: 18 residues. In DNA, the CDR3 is TGTGCCAGTAGCATTCATCGACCGGGACTAGCGTTCTCGGATGAGCAGTTCTTC. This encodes CASSIHRPGLAFSDEQFF.

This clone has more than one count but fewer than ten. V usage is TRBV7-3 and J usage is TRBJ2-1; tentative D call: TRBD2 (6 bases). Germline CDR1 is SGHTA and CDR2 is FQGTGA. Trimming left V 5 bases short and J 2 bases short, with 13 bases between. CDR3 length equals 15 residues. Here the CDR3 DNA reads TGTGCCAGCAGCCCCGAGGGACTTACCTACAATGAGCAGTTCTTC. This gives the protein CASSPEGLTYNEQFF.

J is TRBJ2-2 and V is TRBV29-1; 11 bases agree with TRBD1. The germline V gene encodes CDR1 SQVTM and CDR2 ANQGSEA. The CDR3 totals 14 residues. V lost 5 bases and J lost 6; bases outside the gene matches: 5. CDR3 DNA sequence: TGCAGCGTTAACGGACAGGGGGCATCCGGGGAGCTGTTTTTT. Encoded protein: CSVNGQGASGELFF.

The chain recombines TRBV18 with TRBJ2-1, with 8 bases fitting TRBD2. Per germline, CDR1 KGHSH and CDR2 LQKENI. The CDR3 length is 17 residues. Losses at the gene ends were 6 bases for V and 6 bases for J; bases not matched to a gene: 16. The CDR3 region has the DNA TGTGCCAGCTCTACCGGTCTAGCGGGTAGGGTTACCAATGAGCAGTTCTTC. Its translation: CASSTGLAGRVTNEQFF.

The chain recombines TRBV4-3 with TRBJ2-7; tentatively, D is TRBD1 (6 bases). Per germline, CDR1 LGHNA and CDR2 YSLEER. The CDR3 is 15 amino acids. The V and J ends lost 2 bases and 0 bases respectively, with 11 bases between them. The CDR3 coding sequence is TGCGCCAGCAGCCAAATAAGACAGGCCTCCTACGAGCAGTACTTC. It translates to CASSQIRQASYEQYF.

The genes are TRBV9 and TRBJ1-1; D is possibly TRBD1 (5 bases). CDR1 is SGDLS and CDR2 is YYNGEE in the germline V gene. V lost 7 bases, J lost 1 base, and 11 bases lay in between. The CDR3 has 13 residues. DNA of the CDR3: TGTGCCAGCGCCGAGCAGGGGAACACTGAAGCTTTCTTT. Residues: CASAEQGNTEAFF.

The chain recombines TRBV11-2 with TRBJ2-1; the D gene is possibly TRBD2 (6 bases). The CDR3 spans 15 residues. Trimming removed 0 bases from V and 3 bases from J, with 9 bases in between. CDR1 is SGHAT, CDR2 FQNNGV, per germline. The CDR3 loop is CASSLDQGGYNEQFF. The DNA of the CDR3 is TGTGCCAGCAGCTTAGATCAGGGAGGCTACAATGAGCAGTTCTTC.